This passage covers 32 T cell receptor beta chains from one sample sequenced in a study of blood T cell repertoires in COVID-19. Assay: immunoSEQ multiplex PCR; the TCRdb copy retains only in-frame clones and omits some. The sample has roughly 87,000 clones, 86% seen once. Sequencing was done on a sample of peripheral blood. These receptors all come from a man over 45 with active COVID-19.

The chain combines TRBV4-3 with TRBJ1-2; TRBD1 might be the D (6 bases). This CDR3 comprises 16 residues. Germline lookup yields CDR1 LGHNA and CDR2 YSLEER. V was clipped by 6 bases and J by 4 bases, with 21 bases between them. The CDR3 sequence is CASRPVGTGTTYGYTF. CDR3 nucleotides: TGCGCCAGCAGGCCCGTCGGTACAGGGACGACCTATGGCTACACCTTC.

The V gene is TRBV10-3, the J gene TRBJ2-3, with 9 positions matching TRBD1. Germline CDR1 and CDR2: ENHRY and SYGVKD. V lost 5 bases to trimming and J lost 1 base; unmatched junction nucleotides: 7. The CDR3 loop spans 16 amino acids. The DNA of the CDR3 is TGTGCCATCAGTCCCGGGACAGGGTCAGGCACAGATACGCAGTATTTT. Translation gives CAISPGTGSGTDTQYF.

V gene TRBV7-9 combines with J gene TRBJ1-1, with 7 nucleotides matching TRBD1. The CDR3 has 19 residues. CDR1 is SEHNR, CDR2 FQNEAQ, per germline (reference sequence). The V segment lost 4 bases and the J segment 3 bases; nucleotides outside the gene matches: 20. As DNA, the CDR3 is TGTGCCAGCAGCTCGTTCAAATCTTACCAGGGGGTTCGAGACACTGAAGCTTTCTTT. As protein: CASSSFKSYQGVRDTEAFF.

The chain combines TRBV21-1 with TRBJ2-7; TRBD1, the table's D call, was not compared with the DNA. TRBV21-1 is classified as a pseudogene. The CDR3 runs to 15 residues. CDR3 DNA: TGTGCCAGCAGCATGACGGGACAGGGGGCCTCCGAGCAGTACTTC. Translating gives CASSMTGQGASEQYF.

The rearrangement uses TRBV7-8 and TRBJ2-1; 11 bases align to TRBD2. The J segment lost 9 bases and the V segment lost 1 base, leaving 5 bases of the junction unmatched. CDR3 length: 15 residues. Germline CDR1 SGHVS, CDR2 FQNEAQ. The DNA for the CDR3 is TGTGCCAGCAGCTTAGTAGCGGGGGGGTTGGTTGAGCAGTTCTTC. Protein product: CASSLVAGGLVEQFF.

The chain has TRBV28 and TRBJ2-7, with TRBD2 matching 9 bases. With V trimmed by 2 bases and J by 2 bases, 13 bases remained unmatched. Germline V CDR1 and CDR2: MDHEN, SYDVKM. The CDR3 spans 18 residues. Here the CDR3 DNA reads TGTGCCAGCAGTTTACGCACTAGCGGGCACCTAGGGGCCTACGAGCAGTACTTC. As protein: CASSLRTSGHLGAYEQYF.

The chain carries TRBV28 and TRBJ2-3; possibly TRBD1 for D (6 bases). Trimming took off 7 bases at V and 2 bases at J, with 22 bases between the two ends. Germline V gene sequence: CDR1 MDHEN, CDR2 SYDVKM. CDR3 length equals 17 residues. The CDR3 reads CASTPLTGAKPTDTQYF. In nucleotides, the CDR3 is TGTGCCAGCACCCCCTTGACAGGAGCAAAACCCACAGATACGCAGTATTTT.

The table lists this clone with a count of one. The chain uses TRBV6-5 and TRBJ2-7; TRBD2 matches 10 bases. The germline V gene has CDR1 MNHEY and CDR2 SVGAGI. With V trimmed by 2 bases and J by 5 bases, 9 bases remained unmatched. The CDR3 extends over 16 amino acids. In DNA, the CDR3 is TGTGCCAGCAGTTACGACCCCCTAGCGGGAGTCAACGAGCAGTACTTC. Translated: CASSYDPLAGVNEQYF.

This rearrangement joins TRBV5-4 to TRBJ2-3; 7 bases match TRBD2. There are 16 residues in the CDR3. Trimming at V came to 4 bases and at J to 6 bases, leaving 14 bases not matched to a gene. Germline CDR1 reads SGHNT; CDR2 reads YYREEE (reference sequence). CDR3 in DNA: TGTGCCAGCAGCCCGAGGCGGGAGACCGCCGCGGATACGCAGTATTTT. Its protein product is CASSPRRETAADTQYF.

The chain couples TRBV5-1 to TRBJ2-1; 7 bases are shared with TRBD2. The CDR3 covers 12 residues. V lost 4 bases to trimming and J lost 12 bases; unmatched junction nucleotides: 7. In germline, CDR1 is SGHRS, CDR2 YFSETQ. The CDR3 DNA reads as TGCGCCAGCAGCGACTCGGGACTATGGCAGTTCTTC. It specifies CASSDSGLWQFF.

V gene TRBV19 combines with J gene TRBJ1-5; 10 positions agree with TRBD1. CDR1 LNHDA and CDR2 SQIVND come from the germline V gene (reference sequence). After removal of 6 bases from V and 3 bases from J, the junction contained 11 bases not matched to a gene. CDR3 size: 17 residues. The CDR3 nucleotides read TGTGCCAGTAGAACCTACCGGGACAGGGGTAACAATCAGCCCCAGCATTTT. Translated: CASRTYRDRGNNQPQHF.

The chain uses TRBV3-1 (or the pseudogene TRBV3-2) and TRBJ1-4; perhaps TRBD1 as D (5 bases). The CDR3 covers 18 residues. V shed 4 bases and J shed 5 bases, with 23 bases lying between them. CDR1 is LGHDT and CDR2 is YNNKEL in the germline V gene (reference sequence). CDR3 sequence reads: CASSPRGGLGTGNEKLFF. The CDR3 DNA reads TGTGCCAGCAGCCCCCGCGGGGGTCTTGGGACGGGGAATGAAAAACTGTTTTTT.

This chain connects TRBV6-6 to TRBJ1-2, with D possibly TRBD1 on 6 matching bases. V was pared by 8 bases and J by 4 bases, with 17 bases between. The germline gives CDR1 MNHNY, CDR2 SVGAGI (reference sequence). This CDR3 is built from 14 residues. The CDR3 nucleotides are TGTGCCAGCGGACCGGCGGGGGCCACCTATGGCTACACCTTC. Translating gives CASGPAGATYGYTF.

The chain combines TRBV23-1 with TRBJ2-1; D may be TRBD2 (6 bases). TRBV23-1 is an open reading frame, and its role is uncertain. The CDR3 totals 14 residues. The V end lost 4 bases, the J end lost 5 bases, and 12 bases lay between the germline ends. The CDR3 DNA reads as TGCGCCAGCAGTCTTCAGGGAGGTAACAATGAGCAGTTCTTC. Translating gives CASSLQGGNNEQFF.

The chain is built from TRBV16 and TRBJ2-7, with D maybe TRBD1 (6 bases). The V end lost 0 bases, the J end lost 4 bases, and 13 bases lay between the germline ends. This CDR3 contains 15 residues. Germline V gene lookup returns CDR1 KGHSY and CDR2 FQNENV. CDR3 region: CASSQSPRGSYEQYF. In DNA form, the CDR3 reads TGTGCCAGCAGCCAATCCCCCAGGGGAAGTTACGAGCAGTACTTC.

The rearrangement joins TRBV28 to TRBJ1-2; a weak D match, TRBD1 (6 bases). Trimming pared 5 bases from V and 7 bases from J, leaving 20 bases between. The germline V gene encodes CDR1 MDHEN and CDR2 SYDVKM. The CDR3 has 15 residues. The CDR3 is CASSLGGGAQGGYTF. DNA for the CDR3: TGTGCCAGCAGTCTCGGAGGGGGGGCTCAGGGTGGCTACACCTTC.

This sequence joins TRBV27 and TRBJ2-1, with unresolved D. Germline V gives CDR1 MNHEY, CDR2 SMNVEV (reference sequence). This CDR3 is built from 13 residues. With 2 bases removed from V and 1 base from J, the gap between germline ends came to 3 bases. CDR3 DNA sequence: TGTGCCAGCAGTTTACAATCCTACAATGAGCAGTTCTTC. Amino acid sequence: CASSLQSYNEQFF.

The chain carries TRBV28 and TRBJ2-7; TRBD1 matches at 7 bases. The CDR3 runs to 14 residues. After removal of 2 bases from V and 3 bases from J, the junction contained 4 bases not matched to a gene. In germline, CDR1 is MDHEN, CDR2 SYDVKM. CDR3 amino acids: CASSLQQGRYEQYF. DNA for the CDR3: TGTGCCAGCAGTTTACAACAGGGGCGCTACGAGCAGTACTTC.

J is TRBJ2-2 and V is TRBV2; 10 bases match TRBD2. The CDR3 runs to 14 residues. Germline-derived CDR1 and CDR2 are SNHLY and FYNNEI. The V gene end was trimmed by 7 bases and the J gene end by 1 base; junction bases not matched to a gene: 0. This CDR3 is CASKRGGNTGELFF. Here the CDR3 DNA reads TGTGCCAGCAAGCGGGGGGGGAACACCGGGGAGCTGTTTTTT.

This sequence joins TRBV7-3 and TRBJ2-5, with 7 bases fitting TRBD1. Per the germline V gene, CDR1 is SGHTA and CDR2 is FQGTGA. The V segment lost 5 bases and the J segment 5 bases; nucleotides outside the gene matches: 5. This CDR3 is built from 13 residues. CDR3 coding DNA: TGTGCCAGCAGCCAGGGGGTCGCGGAGACCCAGTACTTC. This translates into CASSQGVAETQYF.

The chain links TRBV5-1 to TRBJ2-7; TRBD1 matches 9 bases. The V gene end was trimmed by 4 bases and the J gene end by 0 bases; junction bases not matched to a gene: 17. The CDR3 has 19 residues. Germline V gene data show CDR1 as SGHRS and CDR2 as YFSETQ. DNA of the CDR3: TGCGCCAGCAGCCGCAACCCGGGACAGGGCACAAGAGCCTCCTACGAGCAGTACTTC. Amino acids: CASSRNPGQGTRASYEQYF.

The chain links TRBV19 to TRBJ1-2, with 7 bases identical to TRBD1. This CDR3 is built from 19 residues. V lost 5 bases, J lost 4 bases, and 22 bases stayed unmatched. Germline V gene sequence: CDR1 LNHDA, CDR2 SQIVND (reference sequence). Written as DNA, the CDR3 is TGTGCCAGTAGTTCTTCGGTCGGAGGACAGGCCCCCTTTCTCTATGGCTACACCTTC. Its protein is CASSSSVGGQAPFLYGYTF.

V is TRBV24-1 and J is TRBJ2-2; D is perhaps TRBD1 (5 bases). Germline V gene sequence: CDR1 KGHDR, CDR2 SFDVKD. The CDR3 has 17 amino acids. The ends were cut back, 3 bases at V and 6 bases at J, with 19 bases in the middle. CDR3 DNA: TGTGCCACCAGTGATGTCAGGGTGACGGGCAGTGCCGGGGAGCTGTTTTTT. This gives the protein CATSDVRVTGSAGELFF.

The V and J genes are TRBV4-1 and TRBJ2-5; D is perhaps TRBD2 (5 bases). The germline V and J ends were trimmed by 0 bases and 9 bases, with 14 bases remaining between them. CDR1 and CDR2 from the germline V gene are MGHRA and YSYEKL. This CDR3 has 14 residues. CDR3 residues: CASSQEVGLRAQYF. CDR3 coding DNA: TGCGCCAGCAGCCAAGAGGTCGGGCTGAGGGCCCAGTACTTC.

This chain connects TRBV28 to TRBJ1-2; 11 bases map to TRBD1. Germline CDR1 is MDHEN and CDR2 is SYDVKM. The CDR3 sequence is 16 residues long. The trim removed 5 bases at V and 2 bases at J, leaving 7 bases unmatched. For the CDR3, the DNA is TGTGCCAGCAGTAGCCGGGACAGGGGGTACAACTATGGCTACACCTTC. Protein sequence: CASSSRDRGYNYGYTF.

The chain is built from TRBV29-1 and TRBJ2-5; 10 bases line up with TRBD1. The CDR3 is 17 residues long. V lost 1 base and J lost 7; bases outside the gene matches: 15. Germline V CDR1 and CDR2: SQVTM, ANQGSEA. CDR3 protein: CSVEVATGGLFGGTQYF. The CDR3 nucleotides are TGCAGCGTTGAAGTGGCGACAGGGGGCCTTTTTGGTGGGACCCAGTACTTC.

The V call is TRBV6-6, the J call TRBJ2-1; TRBD1 agrees at 9 bases. V trimming: 0 bases; J trimming: 9 bases; junction bases outside the gene matches: 9. This CDR3 has 16 residues. Germline loops: CDR1 MNHNY, CDR2 SVGAGI (reference sequence). This CDR3 is CASSYSWDREGGEQFF. The CDR3 DNA is TGTGCCAGCAGTTACTCGTGGGACAGGGAAGGAGGTGAGCAGTTCTTC.

This chain links TRBV7-2 with TRBJ1-2, with D possibly matching TRBD1 (6 bases). This CDR3 has 14 amino acids. The germline gives CDR1 SGHTA, CDR2 FQGNSA. V lost 7 bases, J lost 0 bases, and 12 bases lay in between. Here the CDR3 reads CASTLNRANYGYTF. DNA of the CDR3: TGTGCCAGCACTCTCAACAGGGCTAACTATGGCTACACCTTC. Full variable domain (remainder filled in from reference TRBV7-2 and TRBJ1-2): GAGVSQSPSNKVTEKGKDVELRCDPISGHTALYWYRQSLGQGLEFLIYFQGNSAPDKSGLPSDRFSAERTGGSVSTLTIQRTQQEDSAVYLCASTLNRANYGYTFGSGTRLTVV.

CDR3: CASRLVGGDNSPLHF. For the CDR3, the DNA is TGTGCCAGCAGACTCGTCGGGGGAGATAATTCACCCCTCCACTTT. The rearrangement joins TRBV7-3 to TRBJ1-6, with TRBD1 as a possible D gene (5 bases). Per the germline V gene, CDR1 is SGHTA and CDR2 is FQGTGA. The CDR3 covers 15 residues. Trimming took 6 bases from V and 5 from J, leaving 14 bases between them.

This clone was detected once. The chain is built from TRBV4-3 and TRBJ1-2; the D is unclear. The CDR3 totals 14 residues. Looked up from germline, CDR1 is LGHNA and CDR2 is YSLEER. The V end lost 2 bases, the J end lost 3 bases, and 10 bases lay between the germline ends. The CDR3 coding sequence is TGCGCCAGCAGCCAAACTTACGGAGACTATGGCTACACCTTC. It yields the protein CASSQTYGDYGYTF.

This chain joins TRBV4-2 and TRBJ2-3; 8 bases fit TRBD2. The ends lost 5 bases at V and 2 bases at J; junction bases unmatched: 6. From germline, CDR1 is LGHNA and CDR2 YNFKEQ. The CDR3 length is 15 residues. The CDR3 spells CASSSGGPLTDTQYF. The CDR3 DNA reads as TGTGCCAGCAGCAGCGGGGGACCCCTCACAGATACGCAGTATTTT.

J is TRBJ1-4 and V is TRBV28; tentative D call: TRBD1 (6 bases). Trimming stripped 11 bases from V and 4 bases from J, with 11 bases between. Germline V lookup: CDR1 MDHEN, CDR2 SYDVKM. The CDR3 contains 12 residues. CDR3 protein: CAGGQNNEKLFF. Here the CDR3 DNA reads TGTGCCGGCGGACAGAATAATGAAAAACTGTTTTTT. Combining the CDR3 with reference TRBV28 and TRBJ1-4 gives the whole variable domain DVKVTQSSRYLVKRTGEKVFLECVQDMDHENMFWYRQDPGLGLRLIYFSYDVKMKEKGDIPEGYSVSREKKERFSLILESASTNQTSMYLCAGGQNNEKLFFGSGTQLSVL.